Sequencing of this TCR beta chain was carried out in a study of control samples from healthy donors and cancer patients. Here immunoSEQ multiplex PCR was the method, and the copy in TCRdb shows in-frame clones only, minus some. There are 100,000 to 120,000 clones in the sample; roughly 90% occur only once, and approximately 3.7% lies in the top ten. Specimen: PBMCs. This receptor was identified in a woman aged 60-75 years with lung cancer.

CDR3 sequence reads: CASRDSGGGTGELFF. DNA for the CDR3: TGTGCCAGCAGAGATTCAGGAGGAGGTACCGGGGAGCTGTTTTTT. The genes are TRBV6-5 and TRBJ2-2; D possibly corresponds to TRBD2 (5 bases). Deletions cut 6 bases from V and 5 bases from J, with 16 bases between. The CDR3 extends over 15 amino acids. The V gene's germline CDR1 is MNHEY and CDR2 SVGAGI.